Below are 11 T cell receptor beta chains sequenced from a single sample in a study of T cell changes during pregnancy in multiple sclerosis. Profiled with immunoSEQ multiplex PCR; TCRdb holds only in-frame clones, not every one. The table includes over 50,000 clones, about 87% detected once. The sequencing here drew on peripheral blood, taken in the first trimester of pregnancy. The receptors come from a female donor in good health, enrolled as a control in a pregnancy study.

CDR3 protein: CASSARTGETDTQYF. In nucleotides, the CDR3 is TGTGCCAGCAGTGCGCGGACAGGGGAGACAGATACGCAGTATTTT. The rearrangement joins TRBV6-1 to TRBJ2-3; 9 nucleotides line up with TRBD1. The V segment lost 4 bases and the J segment 3 bases; nucleotides outside the gene matches: 5. This CDR3 is 15 amino acids long. The V gene's germline CDR1 is MNHNS and CDR2 SASEGT.

This chain connects TRBV6-5 to TRBJ1-2, with TRBD1 identical over 10 bases. Unmatched junction bases numbered 3, after V lost 6 bases and J lost 2 bases. The germline V gene has CDR1 MNHEY and CDR2 SVGAGI. This CDR3 has 14 residues. The CDR3 loop is CASRGQGFNYGYTF. DNA of the CDR3: TGTGCCAGCAGGGGACAGGGGTTCAACTATGGCTACACCTTC.

Here the CDR3 reads CASSPTAGTPYEQYF. The CDR3 DNA is TGTGCCAGCAGCCCAACGGCGGGGACCCCCTACGAGCAGTACTTC. This rearrangement joins TRBV7-2 to TRBJ2-7, with a possible D match to TRBD2 (6 bases). Deletions cut 5 bases from V and 2 bases from J, with 16 bases between. CDR1 is SGHTA and CDR2 is FQGNSA in the germline V gene. The CDR3 has 15 residues.

The chain links TRBV9 to TRBJ2-7; tentative D call: TRBD2 (6 bases). CDR3 size: 15 residues. Trimming took off 2 bases at V and 0 bases at J, with 12 bases between the two ends. Germline CDR1 SGDLS, CDR2 YYNGEE. The CDR3 loop is CASSVSGGSSYEQYF. CDR3 in DNA: TGTGCCAGCAGCGTTTCCGGGGGTTCCTCCTACGAGCAGTACTTC.

V gene TRBV4-3 combines with J gene TRBJ2-3, with unresolved D. Trimming cost V 0 bases and J 5 bases, with 6 bases left between them. Germline V gene lookup returns CDR1 LGHNA and CDR2 YSLEER. The CDR3 extends over 13 amino acids. This CDR3 reads CASSQELEDTQYF. In DNA, the CDR3 is TGCGCCAGCAGCCAAGAGTTAGAAGATACGCAGTATTTT.

This chain joins TRBV2 and TRBJ1-1, with a tentative D call TRBD1 (6 bases). CDR1 SNHLY and CDR2 FYNNEI come from the germline V gene. The CDR3 covers 16 residues. Trimming stripped 6 bases from V and 1 base from J, with 18 bases between. CDR3 nucleotides: TGTGCCAGCAGCCTGGACAGCACCACATCGAACACTGAAGCTTTCTTT. It codes for CASSLDSTTSNTEAFF.

The chain couples TRBV19 to TRBJ1-2; D perhaps matches TRBD1 (6 bases). The CDR3 covers 15 residues. CDR1 and CDR2 (germline): LNHDA, SQIVND (reference sequence). Between the trimmed V and J ends, which lost 3 bases and 1 base, there was a span of 12 bases. This CDR3 reads CASSIVQGSNYGYTF. The CDR3 nucleotides are TGTGCCAGTAGTATCGTGCAGGGGAGTAACTATGGCTACACCTTC.

This chain joins TRBV7-3 and TRBJ1-5, with 8 nucleotides matching TRBD1. The ends lost 1 base at V and 3 bases at J; junction bases unmatched: 11. The germline V gene encodes CDR1 SGHTA and CDR2 FQGTGA. This CDR3 is built from 18 residues. CDR3 bases: TGTGCCAGCAGCTTAATAGGCTGCAGGGGGCGATACAATCAGCCCCAGCATTTT. Translation: CASSLIGCRGRYNQPQHF.

The genes are TRBV7-9 and TRBJ1-4; D gene ambiguous. CDR1 is SEHNR and CDR2 is FQNEAQ in the germline V gene (reference sequence). The CDR3 consists of 14 residues. The ends were cut back, 3 bases at V and 6 bases at J, with 11 bases in the middle. The CDR3, as DNA: TGTGCCAGCAGCTTCCTGGTTGCGGATGAAAAACTGTTTTTT. Translation: CASSFLVADEKLFF.

The V and J genes are TRBV5-1 and TRBJ1-3; 9 nucleotides align to TRBD1. The germline gives CDR1 SGHRS, CDR2 YFSETQ. The length of the CDR3 is 14 residues. Germline trimming cut 0 bases from V and 5 bases from J; bases unmatched to any gene: 0. CDR3 amino acids: CASSLDRGRNTIYF. The CDR3 nucleotides read TGCGCCAGCAGCTTGGACAGGGGGCGAAACACCATATATTTT.

This chain uses TRBV6-4 with TRBJ2-2; 10 bases map to TRBD2. Per germline, CDR1 MRHNA and CDR2 SNTAGT. The CDR3 spans 15 residues. V trimming: 2 bases; J trimming: 3 bases; junction bases outside the gene matches: 0. The CDR3 nucleotides are TGTGCCAGCAGTGACGGACTAGCGGACACCGGGGAGCTGTTTTTT. The encoded protein is CASSDGLADTGELFF.